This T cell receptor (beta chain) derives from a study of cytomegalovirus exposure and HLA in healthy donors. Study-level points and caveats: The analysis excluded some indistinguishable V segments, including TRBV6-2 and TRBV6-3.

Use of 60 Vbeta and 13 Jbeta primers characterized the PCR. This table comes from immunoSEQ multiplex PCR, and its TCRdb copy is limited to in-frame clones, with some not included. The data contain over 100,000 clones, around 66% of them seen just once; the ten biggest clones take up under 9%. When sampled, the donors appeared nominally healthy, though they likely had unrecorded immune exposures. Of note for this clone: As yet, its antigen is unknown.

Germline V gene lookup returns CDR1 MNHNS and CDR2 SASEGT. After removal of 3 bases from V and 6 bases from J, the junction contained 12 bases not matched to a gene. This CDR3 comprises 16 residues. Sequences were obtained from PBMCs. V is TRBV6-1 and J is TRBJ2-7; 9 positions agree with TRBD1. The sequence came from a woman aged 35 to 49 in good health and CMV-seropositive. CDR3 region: CASSDRGHGTGFEQYF. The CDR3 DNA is TGTGCCAGCAGTGATCGGGGGCACGGGACAGGGTTCGAGCAGTACTTC.